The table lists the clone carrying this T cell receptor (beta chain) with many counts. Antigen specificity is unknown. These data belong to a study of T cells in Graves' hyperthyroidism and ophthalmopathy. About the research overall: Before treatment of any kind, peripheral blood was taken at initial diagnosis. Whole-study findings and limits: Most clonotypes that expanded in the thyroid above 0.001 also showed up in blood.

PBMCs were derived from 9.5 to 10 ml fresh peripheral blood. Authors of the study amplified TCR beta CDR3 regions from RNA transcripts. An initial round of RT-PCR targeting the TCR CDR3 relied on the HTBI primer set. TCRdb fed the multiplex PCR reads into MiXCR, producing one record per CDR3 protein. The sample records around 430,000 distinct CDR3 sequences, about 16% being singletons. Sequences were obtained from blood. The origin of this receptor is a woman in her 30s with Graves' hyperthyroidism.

The CDR3 reads CSAPDRGWNTEAFF. The CDR3 DNA is TGCAGTGCTCCGGACAGGGGATGGAACACTGAAGCTTTCTTT. J is TRBJ1-1 and V is TRBV20-1; TRBD1 aligns across 9 bases. Trimming at V came to 5 bases and at J to 1 base, leaving 5 bases not matched to a gene. This CDR3 has 14 residues. Looked up from germline, CDR1 is DFQATT and CDR2 is SNEGSKA (reference sequence).